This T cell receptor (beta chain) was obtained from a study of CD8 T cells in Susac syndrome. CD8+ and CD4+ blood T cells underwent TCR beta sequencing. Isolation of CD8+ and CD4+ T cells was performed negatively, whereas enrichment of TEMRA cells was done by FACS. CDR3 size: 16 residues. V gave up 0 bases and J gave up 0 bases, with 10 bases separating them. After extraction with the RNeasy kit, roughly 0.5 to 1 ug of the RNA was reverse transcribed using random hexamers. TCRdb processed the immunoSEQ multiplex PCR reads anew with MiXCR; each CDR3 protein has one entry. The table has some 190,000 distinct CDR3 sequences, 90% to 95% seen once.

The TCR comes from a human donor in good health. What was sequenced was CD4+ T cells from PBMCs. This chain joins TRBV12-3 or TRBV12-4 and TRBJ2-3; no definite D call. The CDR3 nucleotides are TGTGCCAGCAGTTTAGCCCTACCCATTAGCACAGATACGCAGTATTTT. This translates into CASSLALPISTDTQYF.